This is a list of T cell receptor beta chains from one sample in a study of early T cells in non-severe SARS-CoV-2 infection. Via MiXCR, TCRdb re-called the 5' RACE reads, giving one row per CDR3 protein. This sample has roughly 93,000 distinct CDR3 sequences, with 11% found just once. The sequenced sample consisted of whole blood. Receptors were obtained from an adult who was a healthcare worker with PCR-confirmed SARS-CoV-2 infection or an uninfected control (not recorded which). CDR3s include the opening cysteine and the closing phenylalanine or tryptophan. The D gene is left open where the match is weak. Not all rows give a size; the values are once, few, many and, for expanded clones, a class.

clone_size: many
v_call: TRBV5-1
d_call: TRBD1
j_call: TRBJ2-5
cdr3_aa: CASAFPTGEETQYF
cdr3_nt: TGCGCCAGCGCATTCCCGACAGGGGAGGAGACCCAGTACTTC

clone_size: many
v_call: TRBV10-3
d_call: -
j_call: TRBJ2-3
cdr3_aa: CAIRGDDGTDTQYF
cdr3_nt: TGTGCCATCAGGGGGGACGACGGCACAGATACGCAGTATTTT

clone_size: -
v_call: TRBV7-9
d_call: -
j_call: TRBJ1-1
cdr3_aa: CASSAAFGSTEAFF
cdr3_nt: TGTGCCAGCAGCGCAGCGTTTGGGAGCACTGAAGCTTTCTTT

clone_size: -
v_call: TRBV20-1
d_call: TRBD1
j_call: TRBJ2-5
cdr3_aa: CSARDLQGAETQYF
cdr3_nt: TGCAGTGCTAGAGACCTACAGGGGGCAGAGACCCAGTACTTC

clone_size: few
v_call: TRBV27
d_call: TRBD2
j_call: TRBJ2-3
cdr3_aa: CASSPGLAGGRFTDTQYF
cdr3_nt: TGTGCCAGCAGTCCGGGACTAGCGGGAGGGAGATTCACAGATACGCAGTATTTT

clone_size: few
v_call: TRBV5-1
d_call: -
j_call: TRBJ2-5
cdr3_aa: CASSFAGAQKTQYF
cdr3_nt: TGCGCCAGCAGCTTCGCGGGGGCCCAGAAGACCCAGTACTTC

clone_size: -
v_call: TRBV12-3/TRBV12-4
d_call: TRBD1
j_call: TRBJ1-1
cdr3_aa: CASRGDRGAEAFF
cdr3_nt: TGTGCCAGCAGGGGGGACAGGGGCGCTGAAGCTTTCTTT

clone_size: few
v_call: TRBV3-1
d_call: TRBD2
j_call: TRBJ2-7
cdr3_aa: CASTMTSGSHEQYF
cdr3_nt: TGTGCCAGCACGATGACTAGCGGGAGTCACGAGCAGTACTTC

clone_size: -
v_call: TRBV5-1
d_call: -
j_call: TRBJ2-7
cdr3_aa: CASSSTNHEQYF
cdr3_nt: TGCGCCAGCAGCTCTACGAACCACGAGCAGTACTTC

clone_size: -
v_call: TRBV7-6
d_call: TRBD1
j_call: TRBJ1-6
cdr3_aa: CASSLADRANSPLHF
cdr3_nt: TGTGCCAGCAGCTTGGCCGACAGGGCTAATTCACCCCTCCACTTT

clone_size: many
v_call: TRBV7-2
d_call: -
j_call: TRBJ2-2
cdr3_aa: CASSLKGAGELFF
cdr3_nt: TGTGCCAGCAGCTTAAAGGGCGCCGGGGAGCTGTTTTTT

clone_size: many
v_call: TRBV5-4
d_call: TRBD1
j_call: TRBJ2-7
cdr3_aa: CASSARDRTYEQYF
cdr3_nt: TGTGCCAGCAGCGCCCGGGACAGGACCTACGAGCAGTACTTC

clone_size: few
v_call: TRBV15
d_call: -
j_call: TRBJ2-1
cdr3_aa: CATNRTSRGSYNEQFF
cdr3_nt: TGTGCCACCAACAGAACCTCCAGGGGATCCTACAATGAGCAGTTCTTC

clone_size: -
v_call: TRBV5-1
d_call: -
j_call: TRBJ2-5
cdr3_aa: CASSVAWQAKGSETQYF
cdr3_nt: TGCGCCAGCAGCGTAGCTTGGCAAGCGAAGGGTTCAGAGACCCAGTACTTC

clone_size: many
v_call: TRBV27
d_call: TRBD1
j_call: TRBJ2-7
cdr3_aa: CASSLSSQGIYEQYF
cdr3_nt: TGTGCCAGCAGTTTATCGTCACAGGGGATATACGAGCAGTACTTC

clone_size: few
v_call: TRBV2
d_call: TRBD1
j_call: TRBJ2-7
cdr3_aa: CASSEGQGAPYEQYF
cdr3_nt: TGTGCCAGCAGTGAGGGACAGGGGGCTCCCTACGAGCAGTACTTC

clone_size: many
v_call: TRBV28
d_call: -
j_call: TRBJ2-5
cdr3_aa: CASSLRQETQYF
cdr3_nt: TGTGCCAGCAGTTTGCGACAAGAGACCCAGTACTTC

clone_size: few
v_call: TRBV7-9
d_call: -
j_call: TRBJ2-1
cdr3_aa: CASSPDRTGEQFF
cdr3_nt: TGTGCCAGCAGTCCGGACCGGACCGGAGAGCAGTTCTTC

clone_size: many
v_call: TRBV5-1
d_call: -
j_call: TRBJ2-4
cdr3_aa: CASSLDVDNIQYF
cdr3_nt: TGCGCCAGCAGCTTGGACGTGGATAACATTCAGTACTTC

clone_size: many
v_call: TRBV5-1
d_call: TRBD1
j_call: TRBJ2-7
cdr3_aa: CASSIGTGGATYEQYF
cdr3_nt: TGCGCCAGCAGCATCGGGACAGGGGGCGCAACGTACGAGCAGTACTTC

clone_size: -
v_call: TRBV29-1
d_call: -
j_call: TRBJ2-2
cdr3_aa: CSVEDRSNTGELFF
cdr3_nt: TGCAGCGTTGAGGACCGTTCGAACACCGGGGAGCTGTTTTTT

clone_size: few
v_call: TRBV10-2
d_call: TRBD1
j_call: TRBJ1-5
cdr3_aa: CASSPGQGYGNQPQHF
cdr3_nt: TGCGCCAGCAGTCCGGGACAGGGTTATGGCAATCAGCCCCAGCATTTT

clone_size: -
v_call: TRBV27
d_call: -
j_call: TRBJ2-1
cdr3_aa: CASSLFPQTRSSYNEQFF
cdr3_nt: TGTGCCAGCAGTTTATTCCCTCAGACTCGGAGCTCCTACAATGAGCAGTTCTTC

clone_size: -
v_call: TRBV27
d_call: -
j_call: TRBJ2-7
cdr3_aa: CASTSGSAYEQYF
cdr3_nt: TGTGCCAGCACGTCGGGATCCGCCTACGAGCAGTACTTC

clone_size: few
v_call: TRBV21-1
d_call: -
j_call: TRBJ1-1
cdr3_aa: CASSKPRTENTEAFF
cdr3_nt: TGTGCCAGCAGCAAACCAAGGACAGAGAACACTGAAGCTTTCTTT

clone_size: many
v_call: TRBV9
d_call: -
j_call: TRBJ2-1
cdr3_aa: CASQRDSSSYNEQFF
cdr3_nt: TGTGCCAGCCAAAGGGACTCGAGCTCCTACAATGAGCAGTTCTTC

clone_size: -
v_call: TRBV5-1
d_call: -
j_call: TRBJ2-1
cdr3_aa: CASSLGRRIYNEQFF
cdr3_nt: TGCGCCAGCAGCTTGGGGCGCAGAATCTACAATGAGCAGTTCTTC

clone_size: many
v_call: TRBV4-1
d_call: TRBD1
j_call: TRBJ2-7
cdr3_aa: CASSQDGPTGGPYEQYF
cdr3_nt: TGCGCCAGCAGCCAAGATGGTCCGACAGGGGGCCCCTACGAGCAGTACTTC

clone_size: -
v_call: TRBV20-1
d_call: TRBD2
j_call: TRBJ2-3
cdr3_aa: CSARTSGVTDTQYF
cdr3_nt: TGCAGTGCACGGACTAGCGGGGTGACAGATACGCAGTATTTT

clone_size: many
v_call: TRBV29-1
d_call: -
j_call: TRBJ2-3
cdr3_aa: CSFCRDSTDTQYF
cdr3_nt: TGCAGCTTCTGTCGGGACAGCACAGATACGCAGTATTTT

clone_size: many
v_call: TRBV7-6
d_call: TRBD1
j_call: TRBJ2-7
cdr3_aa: CASSLEGTGLYEQYF
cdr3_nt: TGTGCCAGCAGCTTAGAGGGGACAGGCCTATACGAGCAGTACTTC

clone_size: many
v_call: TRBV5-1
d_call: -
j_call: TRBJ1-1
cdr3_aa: CASSFVLMNTEAFF
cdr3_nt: TGCGCCAGCAGCTTTGTGTTAATGAACACTGAAGCTTTCTTT

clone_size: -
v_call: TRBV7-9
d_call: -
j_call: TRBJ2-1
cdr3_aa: CASRDTHEQFF
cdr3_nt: TGTGCCAGCAGGGACACCCATGAGCAGTTCTTC

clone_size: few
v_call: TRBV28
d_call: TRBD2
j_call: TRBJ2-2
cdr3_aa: CASIAGGTANTGELFF
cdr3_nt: TGTGCCAGCATCGCGGGGGGGACAGCGAACACCGGGGAGCTGTTTTTT

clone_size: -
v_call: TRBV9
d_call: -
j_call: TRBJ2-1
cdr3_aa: CASSVELGEQFF
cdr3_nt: TGTGCCAGCAGCGTAGAACTGGGGGAGCAGTTCTTC

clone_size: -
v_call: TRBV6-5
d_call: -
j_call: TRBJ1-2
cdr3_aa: CASSAGRYGYTF
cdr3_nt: TGTGCCAGCAGCGCCGGCCGCTATGGCTACACCTTC

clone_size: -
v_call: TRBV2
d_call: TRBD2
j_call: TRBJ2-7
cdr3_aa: CASSVELAGGPARLGEQYF
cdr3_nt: TGTGCCAGCAGTGTGGAACTAGCGGGAGGACCGGCCCGGCTAGGTGAGCAGTACTTC

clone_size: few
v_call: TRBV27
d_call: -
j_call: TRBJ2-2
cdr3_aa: CASSSRNTGELFF
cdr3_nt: TGTGCCAGCAGTTCCAGGAACACCGGGGAGCTGTTTTTT

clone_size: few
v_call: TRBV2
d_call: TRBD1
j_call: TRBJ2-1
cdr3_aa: CASTGTGGGEQFF
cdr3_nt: TGTGCCAGCACTGGGACAGGCGGCGGTGAGCAGTTCTTC

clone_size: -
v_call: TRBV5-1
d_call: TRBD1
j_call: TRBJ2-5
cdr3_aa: CASSWGTGGQETQYF
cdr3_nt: TGCGCCAGCAGCTGGGGAACAGGGGGCCAGGAGACCCAGTACTTC

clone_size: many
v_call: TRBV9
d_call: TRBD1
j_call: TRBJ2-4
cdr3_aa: CASSGDRVRNIQYF
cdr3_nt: TGTGCCAGCAGCGGGGACAGGGTTCGGAACATTCAGTACTTC

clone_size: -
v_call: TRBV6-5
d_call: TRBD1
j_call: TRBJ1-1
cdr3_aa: CASRQGGGGTEAFF
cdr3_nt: TGTGCCAGCAGGCAAGGGGGCGGGGGCACTGAAGCTTTCTTT

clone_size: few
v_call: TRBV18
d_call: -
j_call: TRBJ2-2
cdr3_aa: CASSPEGPHTGELFF
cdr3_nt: TGTGCCAGCTCACCGGAAGGGCCGCACACCGGGGAGCTGTTTTTT

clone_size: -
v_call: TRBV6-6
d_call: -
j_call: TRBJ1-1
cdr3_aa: CASSFQSTEAFF
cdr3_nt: TGTGCCAGCAGTTTCCAGAGCACTGAAGCTTTCTTT

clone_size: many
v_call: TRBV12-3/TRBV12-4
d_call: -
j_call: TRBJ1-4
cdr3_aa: CASSPNNFATNEKLFF
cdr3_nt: TGTGCCAGCAGTCCCAACAACTTCGCAACTAATGAAAAACTGTTTTTT

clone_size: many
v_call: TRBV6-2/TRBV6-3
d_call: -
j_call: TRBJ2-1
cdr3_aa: CASSYPSGREQFF
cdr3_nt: TGTGCCAGCAGTTACCCCTCGGGGCGAGAGCAGTTCTTC

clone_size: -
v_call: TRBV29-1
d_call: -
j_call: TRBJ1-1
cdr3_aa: CSVRGKAGLNTEAFF
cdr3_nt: TGCAGCGTTCGGGGTAAGGCAGGGCTGAACACTGAAGCTTTCTTT

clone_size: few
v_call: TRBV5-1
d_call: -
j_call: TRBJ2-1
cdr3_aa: CASSSGLSSPEQFF
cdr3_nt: TGCGCCAGCAGCTCCGGACTGAGCTCCCCTGAGCAGTTCTTC

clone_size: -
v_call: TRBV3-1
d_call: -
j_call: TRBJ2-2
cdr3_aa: CASSLHPTTGELFF
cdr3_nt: TGTGCCAGCAGCCTCCATCCTACCACCGGGGAGCTGTTTTTT

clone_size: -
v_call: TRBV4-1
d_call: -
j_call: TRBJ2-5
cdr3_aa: CASSQFTESQETQYF
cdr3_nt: TGCGCCAGCAGCCAATTTACAGAATCCCAAGAGACCCAGTACTTC